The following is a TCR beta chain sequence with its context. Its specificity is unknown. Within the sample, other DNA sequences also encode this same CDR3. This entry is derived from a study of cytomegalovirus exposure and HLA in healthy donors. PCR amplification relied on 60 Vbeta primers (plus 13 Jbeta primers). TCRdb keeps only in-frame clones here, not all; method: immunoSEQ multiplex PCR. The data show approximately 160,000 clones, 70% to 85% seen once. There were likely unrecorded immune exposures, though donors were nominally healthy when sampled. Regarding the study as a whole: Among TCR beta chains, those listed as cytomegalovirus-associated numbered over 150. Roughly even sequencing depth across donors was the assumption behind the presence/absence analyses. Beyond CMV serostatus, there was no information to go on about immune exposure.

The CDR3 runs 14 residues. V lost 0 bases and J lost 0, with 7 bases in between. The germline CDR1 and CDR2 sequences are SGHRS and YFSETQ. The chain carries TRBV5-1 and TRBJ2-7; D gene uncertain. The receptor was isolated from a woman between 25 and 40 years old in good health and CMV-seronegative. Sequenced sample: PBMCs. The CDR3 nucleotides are TGCGCCAGCAGCTTGGACAGATCCTCCTACGAGCAGTACTTC. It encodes CASSLDRSSYEQYF.